This T cell receptor (beta chain) comes out of a study of T cells in Graves' hyperthyroidism and ophthalmopathy. Amplified TCR beta CDR3 regions derived from RNA transcripts. An initial round of RT-PCR targeting the TCR CDR3 relied on the HTBI primer set. A single record per CDR3 protein comes from TCRdb applying MiXCR to the multiplex PCR reads. There are 500,000 to 800,000 distinct CDR3 sequences in the sample; about 15% occur only once, and around an eighth lies in the top ten. The germline V gene has CDR1 MDHEN and CDR2 SYDVKM. V was clipped by 5 bases and J by 2 bases; unmatched bases: 2. The CDR3 contains 15 residues. This clonotype was recorded at least ten times.

Material for sequencing was blood. The rearrangement joins TRBV28 to TRBJ2-5; TRBD2 matches at 13 bases. This TCR came from a woman between 50 and 59 years old with Graves' ophthalmopathy. The CDR3 loop is CASSLTSGRQETQYF. The CDR3 DNA follows: TGTGCCAGCAGTCTGACTAGCGGGAGGCAAGAGACCCAGTACTTC. The full variable domain, in which reference TRBV28 and TRBJ2-5 provide the parts outside the CDR3, is DVKVTQSSRYLVKRTGEKVFLECVQDMDHENMFWYRQDPGLGLRLIYFSYDVKMKEKGDIPEGYSVSREKKERFSLILESASTNQTSMYLCASSLTSGRQETQYFGPGTRLLVL.